The clone carrying this TCR beta chain has at least ten counts. Its antigen is as yet unknown. The sample originates from a study of T cells after yellow fever vaccination. Findings and limits, study-wide: Booster sampling recovered most clones from primary vaccination (around 96% CD4, around 90% CD8).

MiXCR, run by TCRdb on the 5' RACE reads, gives a single entry per CDR3 protein. The sample comprises roughly 140,000 distinct CDR3 sequences, roughly 8% of which are singletons, and roughly 0.73% rests with the top ten. The CDR3 covers 15 residues. Deletions cut 1 base from V and 4 bases from J, with 13 bases between. From germline, CDR1 is GTSNPN and CDR2 SVGIG (reference sequence). The clonotype originates from a man aged 25 to 40 who received the YFV17D yellow fever vaccine. Sequencing was performed on CD4+ T cells sorted from PBMCs, taken 5 days after the yellow fever booster vaccination. V usage is TRBV30 and J usage is TRBJ2-2; weak D call: TRBD2 (6 bases). In DNA, the CDR3 is TGTGCCTGGAGTGGTTTCGGACTACCCACCGGGGAGCTGTTTTTT. The encoded protein is CAWSGFGLPTGELFF.